Below are 30 T cell receptor beta chains sequenced from a single sample in a study of blood T cell repertoires in COVID-19 (TCRdb year 2020). To prepare the library, the immunoSEQ multiplex PCR assay was applied. TCRdb limited this immuneACCESS table to in-frame rearrangements with V and J called. A share of clones is missing; checked studies link under half to unresolved V genes, and the rest is unexplained. In this sample the table shows some 65,000 clones, 65% to 90% of which occur a single time. Jointly, the top ten make up just under 3% of the sample. Sequencing input: peripheral blood. These receptors originate from a man at least 80 years old with acute or convalescent COVID-19.

This chain joins TRBV30 and TRBJ2-7; 10 bases match TRBD2. V shed 5 bases, J shed 2 bases, and the junction held 6 bases outside the gene matches. This CDR3 has 14 residues. The germline V gene has CDR1 GTSNPN and CDR2 SVGIG (reference sequence). The CDR3 sequence is CAWGRTSGAYEQYF. The CDR3 DNA is TGTGCCTGGGGGAGGACTAGCGGAGCCTACGAGCAGTACTTC.

The chain couples TRBV19 to TRBJ1-4, with D hard to call. Between the trimmed V and J ends, which lost 2 bases and 6 bases, there was a span of 19 bases. Germline V gene lookup returns CDR1 LNHDA and CDR2 SQIVND (reference sequence). This CDR3 region has 17 residues. The CDR3 DNA reads as TGTGCCAGTAGTATACGCGGGTCCGGACCTGGATATGAAAAACTGTTTTTT. Translating it yields CASSIRGSGPGYEKLFF.

The gene calls are TRBV2 and TRBJ1-5; TRBD1 matches 7 bases. Germline V gives CDR1 SNHLY, CDR2 FYNNEI. The CDR3 is made up of 17 amino acids. J was trimmed by 2 bases and V by 8 bases; bases with no gene match: 15. CDR3 loop: CASRIEAGGWGNQPQHF. CDR3 nucleotide sequence: TGTGCCAGCCGCATTGAGGCAGGGGGTTGGGGCAATCAGCCCCAGCATTTT.

This rearrangement joins TRBV21-1 to TRBJ1-6; TRBD1 is the table's D call, not checked against the DNA. TRBV21-1 is a listed pseudogene. The CDR3 runs to 14 residues. In nucleotides, the CDR3 is TGTGCCAGCAGCAAAGGGGTAGGGGTTTTGGCCCTCCACTTT. Translating gives CASSKGVGVLALHF.

The chain has TRBV13 and TRBJ1-4; D is ambiguous. From germline, CDR1 is PRHDT and CDR2 FYEKMQ (reference sequence). Trimming took off 7 bases at V and 0 bases at J, with 9 bases between the two ends. CDR3 size: 14 residues. CDR3 in amino acids: CASTNRPTNEKLFF. CDR3 coding DNA: TGTGCCAGCACCAACAGACCAACTAATGAAAAACTGTTTTTT. Using reference TRBV13 and TRBJ1-4 for the parts outside the CDR3, the full variable domain is AAGVIQSPRHLIKEKRETATLKCYPIPRHDTVYWYQQGPGQDPQFLISFYEKMQSDKGSIPDRFSAQQFSDYHSELNMSSLELGDSALYFCASTNRPTNEKLFFGSGTQLSVL.

This rearrangement joins TRBV5-1 to TRBJ2-1; the D gene is possibly TRBD2 (5 bases). Germline lookup yields CDR1 SGHRS and CDR2 YFSETQ. The ends were cut back, 0 bases at V and 6 bases at J, with 10 bases in the middle. The CDR3 runs to 14 residues. CDR3 loop: CASSLGLPINEQFF. CDR3 sequence (DNA): TGCGCCAGCAGCTTGGGACTACCAATCAATGAGCAGTTCTTC.

The sample holds one count of this clone. The chain is built from TRBV4-2 and TRBJ2-7; 8 bases are a match to TRBD1. CDR1 and CDR2 (germline): LGHNA, YNFKEQ. This CDR3 region has 16 residues. With 0 bases clipped from V and 1 base from J, the junction kept 5 bases outside the gene matches. The DNA for the CDR3 is TGTGCCAGCAGCCAAGATCGAACAGGGGGGTCCTACGAGCAGTACTTC. Translating it yields CASSQDRTGGSYEQYF.

The chain couples TRBV19 to TRBJ1-5; 9 nucleotides agree with TRBD1. CDR1 LNHDA and CDR2 SQIVND come from the germline V gene (reference sequence). This CDR3 has 15 amino acids. V dropped 8 bases and J dropped 4; count of bases not matched to a gene: 9. The CDR3 DNA follows: TGTGCCAGTTTAGAAGCGGGACAGGGAAATCAGCCCCAGCATTTT. Translation: CASLEAGQGNQPQHF. The whole variable domain, filled in from reference TRBV19 and TRBJ1-5, reads DGGITQSPKYLFRKEGQNVTLSCEQNLNHDAMYWYRQDPGQGLRLIYYSQIVNDFQKGDIAEGYSVSREKKESFPLTVTSAQKNPTAFYLCASLEAGQGNQPQHFGDGTRLSIL.

The chain joins TRBV5-4 to TRBJ1-2, with 7 bases aligning to TRBD1. Germline CDR1 reads SGHNT; CDR2 reads YYREEE (reference sequence). The length of the CDR3 is 14 residues. V gave up 6 bases and J gave up 4 bases; unmatched junction bases: 9. In DNA, the CDR3 is TGTGCCAGCACCCAAGCAGGGGGGATCTATGGCTACACCTTC. Amino acids: CASTQAGGIYGYTF.

This rearrangement joins TRBV2 to TRBJ2-7; 8 bases are a match to TRBD1. CDR1 is SNHLY, CDR2 FYNNEI, per germline. V trimming: 4 bases; J trimming: 0 bases; junction bases outside the gene matches: 11. The CDR3 is 17 residues long. In DNA form, the CDR3 reads TGTGCCAGCAGTGGGGGGTGGACAGGGCGAAGCTCCTACGAGCAGTACTTC. This sequence encodes CASSGGWTGRSSYEQYF.

The chain uses TRBV5-1 and TRBJ2-1, with a weak D call TRBD2 (6 bases). The CDR3 is 14 amino acids. Trimming pared 1 base from V and 8 bases from J, leaving 13 bases between. From germline, CDR1 is SGHRS and CDR2 YFSETQ. The CDR3 sequence: CASSLFSERDEQFF. The CDR3 region has the DNA TGCGCCAGCAGCTTGTTTAGTGAGCGGGATGAGCAGTTCTTC.

The gene calls are TRBV25-1 and TRBJ1-6; 9 bases match TRBD1. Trimming cost V 1 base and J 7 bases; bases outside gene matches: 11. The CDR3 sequence is 18 residues long. Germline lookup yields CDR1 MGHDK and CDR2 SYGVNS. The CDR3 DNA is TGTGCCAGCAGTGAATGGTCGGGACAGGGTTTCGGGAATTCACCCCTCCACTTT. It yields the protein CASSEWSGQGFGNSPLHF. Together with reference TRBV25-1 and TRBJ1-6, the CDR3 gives the full variable domain: EADIYQTPRYLVIGTGKKITLECSQTMGHDKMYWYQQDPGMELHLIHYSYGVNSTEKGDLSSESTVSRIRTEHFPLTLESARPSHTSQYLCASSEWSGQGFGNSPLHFGNGTRLTVT.

This chain links TRBV2 with TRBJ2-2, with D perhaps TRBD2 (5 bases). CDR1 is SNHLY and CDR2 is FYNNEI in the germline V gene. The CDR3 loop spans 14 amino acids. Trimming took 6 bases from V and 2 from J, leaving 10 bases between them. The CDR3 region is CASRRADNTGELFF. CDR3 DNA: TGTGCCAGCAGGCGGGCGGATAACACCGGGGAGCTGTTTTTT.

The chain recombines TRBV19 with TRBJ2-3; D might be TRBD2 (6 bases). The CDR3 loop spans 15 amino acids. V was shortened by 3 bases and J by 2 bases, with 12 bases between the two germline ends. Germline V gene data show CDR1 as LNHDA and CDR2 as SQIVND (reference sequence). The CDR3 DNA reads as TGTGCCAGTAGTATTTCACTAGCTAACACAGATACGCAGTATTTT. Amino acid sequence: CASSISLANTDTQYF.

The chain joins TRBV5-1 to TRBJ1-4; the D gene is possibly TRBD1 (6 bases). Germline V gene sequence: CDR1 SGHRS, CDR2 YFSETQ. The CDR3 extends over 16 amino acids. The V end lost 4 bases, the J end lost 2 bases, and 15 bases lay between the germline ends. The CDR3 spells CASSPPQGTTNEKLFF. CDR3 in DNA: TGCGCCAGCAGCCCACCCCAGGGGACGACTAATGAAAAACTGTTTTTT.

This CDR3 is CASSRERDPSYNEQFF. CDR3 nucleotide sequence: TGTGCCAGCAGCAGAGAGCGGGACCCCTCCTACAATGAGCAGTTCTTC. The chain links TRBV7-2 to TRBJ2-1; 7 bases agree with TRBD2. V lost 5 bases to trimming and J lost 0 bases; unmatched junction nucleotides: 7. The CDR3 has 16 residues. Germline V gene sequence: CDR1 SGHTA, CDR2 FQGNSA. The full variable domain, in which reference TRBV7-2 and TRBJ2-1 provide the parts outside the CDR3, is GAGVSQSPSNKVTEKGKDVELRCDPISGHTALYWYRQSLGQGLEFLIYFQGNSAPDKSGLPSDRFSAERTGGSVSTLTIQRTQQEDSAVYLCASSRERDPSYNEQFFGPGTRLTVL.

This chain links TRBV24-1 with TRBJ2-3, with TRBD2 identical over 14 bases. The CDR3 totals 18 residues. V was pared by 4 bases and J by 0 bases, with 5 bases of the junction left unmatched. Looked up from germline, CDR1 is KGHDR and CDR2 is SFDVKD. The CDR3 coding sequence is TGTGCCACCAGTGACCCCGGGACTAGCGGGAGCAGCACAGATACGCAGTATTTT. As protein: CATSDPGTSGSSTDTQYF.

The V and J genes are TRBV9 and TRBJ1-6; D not certain. CDR3 length: 18 amino acids. The V gene's germline CDR1 is SGDLS and CDR2 YYNGEE. With 0 bases removed from V and 0 bases from J, the gap between germline ends came to 13 bases. The CDR3 sequence: CASSVDERTSSYNSPLHF. In nucleotides, the CDR3 is TGTGCCAGCAGCGTAGACGAGCGGACGAGCTCCTATAATTCACCCCTCCACTTT.

The chain couples TRBV6-5 to TRBJ1-2; 7 positions match TRBD1. This CDR3 region has 15 residues. Germline trimming cut 5 bases from V and 8 bases from J; bases unmatched to any gene: 14. In germline, CDR1 is MNHEY, CDR2 SVGAGI. The chain's CDR3 is CASSPPGTALGGYTF. The CDR3 DNA reads as TGTGCCAGCAGTCCCCCCGGGACAGCCCTAGGAGGCTACACCTTC.

The gene calls are TRBV30 and TRBJ2-2, with D perhaps matching TRBD2 (5 bases). CDR1 and CDR2 from the germline V gene are GTSNPN and SVGIG (reference sequence). V lost 1 base to trimming and J lost 6 bases, with 9 bases between them. This CDR3 region has 13 residues. CDR3 in amino acids: CAWSESGSGELFF. In DNA form, the CDR3 reads TGTGCCTGGAGTGAATCGGGGTCCGGGGAGCTGTTTTTT.

This chain joins TRBV6-5 and TRBJ2-7, with 9 bases lining up with TRBD1. V lost 10 bases, J lost 3 bases, and 10 bases stayed unmatched. The CDR3 is 14 amino acids. Per germline, CDR1 MNHEY and CDR2 SVGAGI. Written as DNA, the CDR3 is TGTGCCACTACACCCGGGACAGGGCGCTACGAGCAGTACTTC. Amino acid sequence: CATTPGTGRYEQYF.

The chain links TRBV7-2 to TRBJ2-7; a weak D match, TRBD2 (6 bases). CDR3 length: 15 residues. Germline assignment: CDR1 SGHTA and CDR2 FQGNSA. Trimming cost V 5 bases and J 2 bases, with 16 bases left between them. As DNA, the CDR3 is TGTGCCAGCAGCCTGGACCTAGCGCTTACCTACGAGCAGTACTTC. Its translation is CASSLDLALTYEQYF.

The J gene is TRBJ1-2, the V gene TRBV5-5; TRBD1 is a possible D gene (6 bases). The germline CDR1 and CDR2 sequences are SGHKS and YYEKEE (reference sequence). The CDR3 runs 13 residues. V was shortened by 0 bases and J by 13 bases, with 16 bases between the two germline ends. This CDR3 reads CASSLAADRPVTF. The CDR3 DNA reads TGTGCCAGCAGCTTGGCCGCAGACAGGCCGGTCACCTTC.

The chain uses TRBV30 and TRBJ2-1; tentative D call: TRBD2 (6 bases). Trimming removed 1 base from V and 3 bases from J, with 19 bases in between. This CDR3 is built from 17 residues. CDR1 and CDR2 (germline): GTSNPN, SVGIG (reference sequence). As DNA, the CDR3 is TGTGCCTGGAGTGCCCCGGGTCTGCGGGAAGGCTACAATGAGCAGTTCTTC. Amino acids: CAWSAPGLREGYNEQFF.

This chain joins TRBV19 and TRBJ2-2, with D perhaps TRBD1 (6 bases). Trimming stripped 4 bases from V and 4 bases from J, with 13 bases between. This CDR3 spans 15 amino acids. Germline V gene sequence: CDR1 LNHDA, CDR2 SQIVND (reference sequence). The CDR3 coding sequence is TGTGCCAGTAGTACCTACAGGGTGGGCACCGGGGAGCTGTTTTTT. It encodes CASSTYRVGTGELFF.

This rearrangement joins TRBV7-2 to TRBJ1-5; TRBD1 matches at 7 bases. Unmatched junction bases numbered 10, after V lost 1 base and J lost 4 bases. CDR1 and CDR2 from the germline V gene are SGHTA and FQGNSA. This CDR3 is built from 17 residues. CDR3 region: CASSLVPGTAKNQPQHF. DNA for the CDR3: TGTGCCAGCAGCTTAGTCCCCGGGACAGCGAAGAATCAGCCCCAGCATTTT. Full variable domain (outside the CDR3, taken from reference TRBV7-2 and TRBJ1-5): GAGVSQSPSNKVTEKGKDVELRCDPISGHTALYWYRQSLGQGLEFLIYFQGNSAPDKSGLPSDRFSAERTGGSVSTLTIQRTQQEDSAVYLCASSLVPGTAKNQPQHFGDGTRLSIL.

The chain has TRBV12-5 and TRBJ2-7; 11 nucleotides agree with TRBD1. The germline gives CDR1 LGHNT, CDR2 FRNRAP. Trimming at V came to 6 bases and at J to 5 bases, leaving 6 bases not matched to a gene. The CDR3 is 14 residues long. The CDR3 DNA is TGTGCTAGTGGACTCCGGGACAGGGGGAACGAGCAGTACTTC. It codes for CASGLRDRGNEQYF.

This clone was found once. The rearrangement uses TRBV7-8 and TRBJ1-3, with D possibly matching TRBD1 (6 bases). Trimming took off 5 bases at V and 5 bases at J, with 16 bases between the two ends. The length of the CDR3 is 15 residues. Per germline, CDR1 SGHVS and CDR2 FQNEAQ. The CDR3 DNA sequence: TGTGCCAGCAGCCCCCGGGGGGCAGTAAGAAACACCATATATTTT. It specifies CASSPRGAVRNTIYF.

The V gene is TRBV18, the J gene TRBJ2-1; D call uncertain. The V gene's germline CDR1 is KGHSH and CDR2 LQKENI. The CDR3 covers 15 residues. Trimming pared 6 bases from V and 1 base from J, leaving 13 bases between. The CDR3 is CASSQSETSYNEQFF. The CDR3 coding sequence is TGTGCCAGCTCCCAGAGCGAGACGTCCTACAATGAGCAGTTCTTC.

The CDR3 DNA follows: TGTGCCAGTAGTAGGGTCCAAGGGGGTCAGCCCCAGCATTTT. The encoded protein is CASSRVQGGQPQHF. The gene calls are TRBV19 and TRBJ1-5; D is possibly TRBD1 (6 bases). The V end lost 4 bases, the J end lost 6 bases, and 13 bases lay between the germline ends. The germline gives CDR1 LNHDA, CDR2 SQIVND (reference sequence). The CDR3 length is 14 residues.